This passage covers 13 T cell receptor beta chains from one sample sequenced in a study of OX40 agonist ivuxolimab in advanced cancers. Receptors were amplified or captured by the immunoSEQ multiplex PCR assay. Imported from immuneACCESS, the table was reduced by TCRdb to in-frame sequences with V and J called. These copies leave out some clones; in studies compared against another copy, an unresolved V gene accounts for under half, and the cause of the remainder is not known. Counted in this sample were about 79,000 clones; around 94% of them appeared once. The biggest ten clones account for 9.5% to 10% of the sample. Sequenced here: CD4+ or CD8+ T cells sorted from blood, sampled in a trial of the OX40 agonist ivuxolimab. These receptors originate from an adult with an advanced solid tumor such as melanoma, head and neck, liver or kidney cancer.

This chain links TRBV11-2 with TRBJ2-3, with 8 bases that match TRBD2. The length of the CDR3 is 15 residues. CDR1 and CDR2 (germline): SGHAT, FQNNGV. V was pared by 8 bases and J by 6 bases, with 13 bases of the junction left unmatched. The CDR3 region is CASLLRGTGGDTQYF. CDR3 in DNA: TGTGCCAGCCTCCTCCGGGGAACGGGGGGGGATACGCAGTATTTT. The full variable domain, completed using reference TRBV11-2 and TRBJ2-3, is EAGVAQSPRYKIIEKRQSVAFWCNPISGHATLYWYQQILGQGPKLLIQFQNNGVVDDSQLPKDRFSAERLKGVDSTLKIQPAKLEDSAVYLCASLLRGTGGDTQYFGPGTRLTVL.

This clone was seen a single time. J is TRBJ1-5 and V is TRBV23-1; D uncertain. TRBV23-1 is given ORF status, its function remaining uncertain. CDR3 length equals 14 residues. Trimming left V 4 bases short and J 1 base short, with 8 bases between. In DNA form, the CDR3 reads TGCGCCAGCAGTCCGTCGGGAAGCAATCAGCCCCAGCATTTT. Protein: CASSPSGSNQPQHF.

J is TRBJ2-7 and V is TRBV29-1; 8 bases fit TRBD2. This CDR3 is built from 15 residues. Germline assignment: CDR1 SQVTM and CDR2 ANQGSEA. V trimming: 0 bases; J trimming: 3 bases; junction bases outside the gene matches: 7. CDR3 sequence (DNA): TGCAGCGTTGAAGATCCTGGGCGGGAGGACTACGAGCAGTACTTC. Translation gives CSVEDPGREDYEQYF.

Concerning this clone itself: Other DNA sequences in the same sample also yield this CDR3. The chain is built from TRBV7-6 and TRBJ2-3; D might be TRBD1 or TRBD2, each matching 5 bases. The V gene's germline CDR1 is SGHVS and CDR2 FNYEAQ. The ends were cut back, 5 bases at V and 6 bases at J, with 9 bases in the middle. The CDR3 extends over 12 amino acids. CDR3 in DNA: TGTGCCAGCAGCCCCAGGGAGGATACGCAGTATTTT. Its translation: CASSPREDTQYF.

The chain links TRBV28 to TRBJ2-2, with TRBD2 identical over 7 bases. Germline CDR1 is MDHEN and CDR2 is SYDVKM. Losses at the gene ends were 11 bases for V and 0 bases for J; bases not matched to a gene: 6. The CDR3 contains 14 residues. CDR3 region: CAGSGGTNTGELFF. The CDR3 DNA follows: TGTGCCGGCTCGGGGGGTACGAACACCGGGGAGCTGTTTTTT.

The chain couples TRBV15 to TRBJ2-7, with a tentative D call TRBD1 (6 bases). The V end was cut by 4 bases, the J end by 0 bases, with 10 bases between. Germline CDR1 LNHNV, CDR2 YYDKDF (reference sequence). The CDR3 spans 14 residues. The CDR3 sequence is CATSKGHLSYEQYF. The CDR3 bases are TGTGCCACCAGCAAGGGACACCTCTCCTACGAGCAGTACTTC.

J is TRBJ2-7 and V is TRBV5-8; D possibly corresponds to TRBD2 (5 bases). The CDR3 has 17 residues. The ends were cut back, 4 bases at V and 12 bases at J, with 32 bases in the middle. In germline, CDR1 is SGHTS, CDR2 YDEGEE. This CDR3 reads CASSPPIRTALTSVRYF. CDR3 nucleotides: TGTGCCAGCAGCCCACCCATCCGGACTGCCCTAACGTCCGTAAGGTACTTC.

This chain links TRBV7-9 with TRBJ2-1; possibly TRBD2 for D (7 bases). V lost 1 base and J lost 0, with 16 bases in between. CDR3 length: 18 amino acids. CDR1 is SEHNR and CDR2 is FQNEAQ in the germline V gene (reference sequence). The CDR3 protein is CASSLEGGSGLSYNEQFF. CDR3 DNA: TGTGCCAGCAGCTTAGAGGGGGGGTCAGGTCTCTCCTACAATGAGCAGTTCTTC.

The sample holds one count of this clone. The J gene is TRBJ2-7, the V gene TRBV5-5; maybe TRBD2 (5 bases). V was shortened by 2 bases and J by 2 bases, with 14 bases between the two germline ends. The CDR3 contains 15 residues. Germline values: CDR1 SGHKS, CDR2 YYEKEE (reference sequence). This CDR3 reads CASSFSRGSTYEQYF. CDR3 nucleotides: TGTGCCAGCAGCTTTTCGCGCGGGTCGACCTACGAGCAGTACTTC.

The rearrangement joins TRBV28 to TRBJ2-1; TRBD2 might be the D (5 bases). Germline lookup yields CDR1 MDHEN and CDR2 SYDVKM. This CDR3 is 11 amino acids long. V was clipped by 10 bases and J by 6 bases, with 10 bases between them. CDR3 region: CANPRGNEQFF. DNA for the CDR3: TGTGCCAACCCCCGGGGCAATGAGCAGTTCTTC.

The V gene is TRBV27, the J gene TRBJ1-1; D is ambiguous. Trimming took 7 bases from V and 6 from J, leaving 12 bases between them. The CDR3 contains 12 residues. CDR1 is MNHEY, CDR2 SMNVEV, per germline (reference sequence). CDR3 protein: CASIVRGSEAFF. The DNA for the CDR3 is TGTGCCAGCATCGTCCGAGGGTCTGAAGCTTTCTTT.

The chain employs TRBV14 and TRBJ2-5, with TRBD1 matching over 8 bases. The length of the CDR3 is 15 residues. V lost 1 base to trimming and J lost 4 bases; unmatched junction nucleotides: 5. CDR1 and CDR2 from the germline V gene are SGHDN and FVKESK. CDR3 sequence: CASSQVQGAGETQYF. The CDR3 nucleotides are TGTGCCAGCAGCCAAGTTCAGGGGGCTGGAGAGACCCAGTACTTC.

The chain is built from TRBV14 and TRBJ1-1, with a weak D call TRBD1 (5 bases). This CDR3 has 14 residues. Germline-derived CDR1 and CDR2 are SGHDN and FVKESK. V lost 4 bases, J lost 5 bases, and 14 bases lay in between. In DNA form, the CDR3 reads TGTGCCAGCAGCCCGTGGGGGTTAGGAACTGAAGCTTTCTTT. Amino acid sequence: CASSPWGLGTEAFF.